This T cell receptor (beta chain) was identified during a study of T-cell reconstitution after alpha-beta-depleted transplantation in children. Unique molecular identifiers were incorporated when the TCRbeta library was constructed. TCRdb reprocessed the PCR reads via MiXCR and lists one record per CDR3 protein. The sample has hundreds of thousands of distinct CDR3 sequences; approximately 14% are singletons. The CDR3 is 14 residues long. Germline-derived CDR1 and CDR2 are MNHNS and SASEGT. V dropped 8 bases and J dropped 0 bases, with 12 bases sitting between them. This clonotype has a handful of counts. Its antigen remains unidentified. Study conclusions and caveats: At around two months after transplant, the alpha-beta T cells were reportedly derived from several hundred expanded clones that came from non-depleted graft cells. From newly produced T cells came most of the T-cell counts and diversity one year after transplant. Surviving recipient T cells and thymic progenitors accounted for the high day-60 TCRbeta diversity observed in some patients.

The sample in question was PBMCs, obtained before TCRalphabeta/CD19-depleted stem cell transplant. This chain connects TRBV6-1 to TRBJ2-3; the D gene is possibly TRBD2 (5 bases). This clonotype was sampled from a girl aged 2 to 9 with congenital amegakaryocytic thrombocytopenia, due to receive a stem cell transplant. The CDR3 loop reads CASPSGRSTDTQYF. In DNA form, the CDR3 reads TGTGCCAGCCCGAGCGGTCGGAGCACAGATACGCAGTATTTT.